This TCR beta chain was sequenced for a study of CD8+ T cells in alopecia areata. Germline-derived CDR1 and CDR2 are ENHRY and SYGVKD. V shed 4 bases, J shed 5 bases, and the junction held 7 bases outside the gene matches. The CDR3 extends over 14 amino acids. TCR sequencing used cDNA made by reverse transcription of extracted RNA. Measured with immunoSEQ multiplex PCR; TCRdb has only the in-frame clones, and not every one. The sample has under 200,000 clones, approximately 62% seen once; the top ten hold approximately 15%. Described treatment: oral pan-JAK inhibitor, 5-10 mg twice daily. The rearrangement links TRBV10-3 to TRBJ2-5; TRBD1 matches 7 bases. This TCR came from a human donor with alopecia areata. The sequenced sample was CD4+ T cells sorted from blood, obtained at week 24, from a patient treated with tofacitinib. The CDR3: CAISAETGEETQYF. CDR3 sequence (DNA): TGTGCCATCAGTGCGGAAACAGGGGAGGAGACCCAGTACTTC.